Each of the 20 T cell receptor beta chains below was sequenced from the same sample in a study of PD-1 blockade in classical Hodgkin lymphoma (dated by TCRdb to the early 2020s). The sample's time point label is to be understood as: cycle 4 day 1 (C4D1), after less than 7 weeks of nivolumab. Relapse after autologous stem cell transplantation had occurred in all trial patients, and cohorts A, B and C were distinguished by prior brentuximab vedotin exposure. Library preparation employed the immunoSEQ multiplex PCR assay. TCRdb mirrors the immuneACCESS table, restricted to in-frame sequences. Some clones are absent from its copies; in checked studies, under half trace to an unresolved V gene, and the reason for the others is unknown. The sample yields tens of thousands of clones; 75% to 85% were counted once. 9.8% of the sample rests with the top ten. The material was peripheral blood mononuclear cells (PBMCs), obtained before the fourth cycle of nivolumab. All receptors derive from a human donor with classical Hodgkin lymphoma.

The chain carries TRBV25-1 and TRBJ2-7; TRBD1 agrees at 10 bases. In germline, CDR1 is MGHDK, CDR2 SYGVNS. J was trimmed by 2 bases and V by 6 bases; bases with no gene match: 7. The CDR3 contains 15 residues. Here the CDR3 reads CASRGETGGTYEQYF. CDR3 nucleotides: TGTGCCAGCAGGGGGGAGACAGGGGGCACCTACGAGCAGTACTTC.

The chain combines TRBV25-1 with TRBJ1-5; D unresolved. The germline V and J ends were trimmed by 1 base and 6 bases, with 7 bases remaining between them. This CDR3 is built from 13 residues. Germline-derived CDR1 and CDR2 are MGHDK and SYGVNS. This chain's CDR3 is CASSESGVQPQHF. The CDR3 coding sequence is TGTGCCAGCAGTGAATCCGGAGTTCAGCCCCAGCATTTT.

The J gene is TRBJ1-1, the V gene TRBV6-5, with a weak D call TRBD1 (6 bases). The CDR3 sequence is 13 residues long. V was pared by 6 bases and J by 1 base, with 9 bases between. Germline V CDR1 and CDR2: MNHEY, SVGAGI. Here the CDR3 DNA reads TGTGCCAGCAGCGGGACATCGAACACTGAAGCTTTCTTT. Its protein product is CASSGTSNTEAFF.

The CDR3 coding sequence is TGTGCCAGCAGTGCCAGGGAGTACGCCTACGAGCAGTACTTC. Translating it yields CASSAREYAYEQYF. The rearrangement joins TRBV2 to TRBJ2-7; either TRBD1 or TRBD2 may supply D (5 bases each). The CDR3 sequence is 14 residues long. Trimming took off 4 bases at V and 2 bases at J, with 12 bases between the two ends. Germline V lookup: CDR1 SNHLY, CDR2 FYNNEI.

The rearrangement uses TRBV10-3 and TRBJ2-7, with D perhaps matching TRBD1 or TRBD2 (5 bases each). The CDR3 length is 17 residues. The germline V and J ends were trimmed by 2 bases and 1 base, with 18 bases remaining between them. Germline values: CDR1 ENHRY, CDR2 SYGVKD. The CDR3 is CAISEGRRGSGSYEQYF. Here the CDR3 DNA reads TGTGCCATCAGTGAGGGGCGTCGGGGCTCGGGATCCTACGAGCAGTACTTC.

This clone came up once. The chain combines TRBV5-1 with TRBJ2-6; TRBD2 aligns across 11 bases. The CDR3 runs 17 residues. CDR1 and CDR2 (germline): SGHRS, YFSETQ. The V and J ends lost 4 bases and 1 base, in that order; junction bases with no gene match: 4. The CDR3 DNA sequence: TGCGCCAGCAGCCCGACTAGCGGGGTATCTGGGGCCAACGTCCTGACTTTC. Translation gives CASSPTSGVSGANVLTF.

The rearrangement links TRBV7-9 to TRBJ2-7, with 11 bases matching TRBD1. V lost 5 bases, J lost 0 bases, and 3 bases stayed unmatched. CDR1 SEHNR and CDR2 FQNEAQ come from the germline V gene (reference sequence). This CDR3 region has 15 residues. The CDR3 is CASSGTGGNSYEQYF. The DNA of the CDR3 is TGTGCCAGCAGCGGGACAGGGGGGAACTCCTACGAGCAGTACTTC.

J is TRBJ1-5 and V is TRBV19, with a weak D call TRBD1 (6 bases). The CDR3 runs to 14 residues. The germline V and J ends were trimmed by 0 bases and 7 bases, with 10 bases remaining between them. CDR1 is LNHDA and CDR2 is SQIVND in the germline V gene (reference sequence). The CDR3 nucleotides are TGTGCCAGTAGTATAGACAGGGGAATACAGCCCCAGCATTTT. Encoded protein: CASSIDRGIQPQHF.

The genes are TRBV30 and TRBJ1-1, with a tentative D call TRBD1 (5 bases). The CDR3 loop spans 12 amino acids. Germline CDR1 is GTSNPN and CDR2 is SVGIG (reference sequence). The V gene lost 3 bases and the J gene lost 6 bases, with 11 bases spanning the gap. CDR3 in amino acids: CAWRRGGPEAFF. Written as DNA, the CDR3 is TGTGCCTGGAGGAGGGGTGGGCCTGAAGCTTTCTTT.

The genes are TRBV6-5 and TRBJ1-2; D is perhaps TRBD1 (6 bases). This CDR3 region has 13 residues. Trimming removed 6 bases at V and 7 bases at J, with 15 bases between. Germline V gives CDR1 MNHEY, CDR2 SVGAGI. The CDR3, as DNA: TGTGCCAGCAGCCGGGGGAGAGGGGGTGGCTACACCTTC. This sequence encodes CASSRGRGGGYTF.

CDR3: CASLQGNEQFF. CDR3 in DNA: TGTGCTAGTTTACAGGGTAATGAGCAGTTCTTC. The V call is TRBV12-5, the J call TRBJ2-1, with a weak D call TRBD1 (6 bases). The CDR3 extends over 11 amino acids. With 8 bases removed from V and 7 bases from J, the gap between germline ends came to 9 bases. Germline CDR1 is LGHNT and CDR2 is FRNRAP.

The chain is built from TRBV19 and TRBJ2-2; tentatively, D is TRBD1 (5 bases). In germline, CDR1 is LNHDA, CDR2 SQIVND (reference sequence). This CDR3 comprises 14 residues. V was trimmed by 3 bases and J by 1 base, leaving 6 bases between them. The CDR3 sequence: CASSMTENTGELFF. CDR3 DNA sequence: TGTGCCAGTAGTATGACAGAGAACACCGGGGAGCTGTTTTTT.

The chain recombines TRBV13 with TRBJ2-7, with D perhaps TRBD1 (6 bases). The CDR3 is 15 amino acids. The V gene lost 5 bases and the J gene lost 3 bases, with 17 bases spanning the gap. Germline CDR1 PRHDT, CDR2 FYEKMQ (reference sequence). The CDR3 DNA reads TGTGCCAGCAGCAACCGACAGGAAAACTTCTACGAGCAGTACTTC. Its protein is CASSNRQENFYEQYF. The full variable domain, rest sourced from reference TRBV13 and TRBJ2-7, is AAGVIQSPRHLIKEKRETATLKCYPIPRHDTVYWYQQGPGQDPQFLISFYEKMQSDKGSIPDRFSAQQFSDYHSELNMSSLELGDSALYFCASSNRQENFYEQYFGPGTRLTVT.

This clone was counted only a few times. Germline is not matched at one junction end, which may reflect a read error. This chain joins TRBV30 and TRBJ1-2, with unresolved D. The CDR3 is made up of 12 amino acids. The germline CDR1 and CDR2 sequences are GTSNPN and SVGIG (reference sequence). This CDR3 is CRITKTNYGYTF. In DNA form, the CDR3 reads TGCAGGATTACGAAGACTAACTATGGCTACACCTTC. The full variable domain, its missing parts supplied by reference TRBV30 and TRBJ1-2, is SQTIHQWPATLVQPVGSPLSLECTVEGTSNPNLYWYRQAAGRGLQLLFYSVGIGQISSEVPQNLSASRPQDRQFILSSKKLLLSDSGFYLCRITKTNYGYTFGSGTRLTVV.

This clone was detected once. At one end, the junction sequence differs from germline, possibly due to a read error. The chain uses TRBV6-1 and TRBJ1-4; D is undetermined. The CDR3 totals 13 residues. The germline gives CDR1 MNHNS, CDR2 SASEGT. The CDR3, as DNA: TGTGCCAGCAGTGAGATCAGTAATGAAAAACTGCTTTTT. Translated, it gives CASSEISNEKLLF.

J is TRBJ1-2 and V is TRBV2; D unclear. Germline CDR1 SNHLY, CDR2 FYNNEI. There are 15 residues in the CDR3. V dropped 2 bases and J dropped 7 bases, with 17 bases sitting between them. CDR3 bases: TGTGCCAGCAGTGAATTGTTCCCCACCCGTGTTGGCTACACCTTC. Translated, it gives CASSELFPTRVGYTF.

This chain links TRBV7-9 with TRBJ2-7, with TRBD2 identical over 10 bases. Germline lookup yields CDR1 SEHNR and CDR2 FQNEAQ (reference sequence). After removal of 3 bases from V and 12 bases from J, the junction contained 17 bases not matched to a gene. CDR3 size: 16 residues. CDR3 sequence: CASSFPSGGLPGGRYF. The CDR3 bases are TGTGCCAGCAGCTTCCCTAGCGGGGGTCTTCCTGGGGGTCGGTACTTC.

In DNA form, the CDR3 reads TGCAGCGCCTGGACAGGCAAAGCCTACGAGCAGTACTTC. It specifies CSAWTGKAYEQYF. The rearrangement joins TRBV29-1 to TRBJ2-7; 7 nucleotides agree with TRBD1. The CDR3 sequence is 13 residues long. J gave up 2 bases and V 7 bases, and 8 bases lay outside the gene matches. CDR1 and CDR2 from the germline V gene are SQVTM and ANQGSEA.

The genes are TRBV28 and TRBJ2-7; D remains ambiguous. CDR1 and CDR2 (germline): MDHEN, SYDVKM. Trimming removed 4 bases from V and 3 bases from J, with 13 bases in between. The CDR3 loop spans 14 amino acids. The CDR3 DNA follows: TGTGCCAGCAGTTCTGCCATGGGCGGCTACGAGCAGTACTTC. Protein sequence: CASSSAMGGYEQYF.

The J gene is TRBJ2-7, the V gene TRBV7-3; no clear D gene. CDR1 and CDR2 (germline): SGHTA, FQGTGA. V dropped 1 base and J dropped 6 bases, with 10 bases sitting between them. The CDR3 has 13 amino acids. The CDR3 sequence is CASSLKWGSEQYF. Written as DNA, the CDR3 is TGTGCCAGCAGCTTAAAGTGGGGTTCCGAGCAGTACTTC.